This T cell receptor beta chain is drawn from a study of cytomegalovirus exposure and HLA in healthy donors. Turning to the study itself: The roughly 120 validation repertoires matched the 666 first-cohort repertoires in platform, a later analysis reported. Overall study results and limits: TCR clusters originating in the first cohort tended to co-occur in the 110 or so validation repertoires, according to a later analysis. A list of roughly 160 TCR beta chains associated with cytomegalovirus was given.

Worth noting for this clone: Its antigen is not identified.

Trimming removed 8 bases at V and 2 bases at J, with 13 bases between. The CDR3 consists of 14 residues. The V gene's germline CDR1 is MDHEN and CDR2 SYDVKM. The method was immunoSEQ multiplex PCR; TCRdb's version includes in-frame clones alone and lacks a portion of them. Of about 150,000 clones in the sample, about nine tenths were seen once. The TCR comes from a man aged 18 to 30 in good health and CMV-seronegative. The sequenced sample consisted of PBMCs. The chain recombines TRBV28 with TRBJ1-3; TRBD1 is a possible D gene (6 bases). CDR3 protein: CASAQGGAGNTIYF. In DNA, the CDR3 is TGTGCCAGCGCACAGGGTGGTGCTGGAAACACCATATATTTT.